These 14 T cell receptor beta chains came from one sample sequenced in a study of siplizumab effects on memory and regulatory T cells. The table came from immunoSEQ multiplex PCR; TCRdb's copy has only in-frame clones and leaves some out. The data contain more than 75,000 clones, 93% of them singletons. Sequenced material: CD8+ T cells sorted from blood. These receptors were obtained from a human donor in good health.

The chain is built from TRBV6-5 and TRBJ2-5, with D tentatively TRBD2 (6 bases). The germline V gene has CDR1 MNHEY and CDR2 SVGAGI. The CDR3 is 16 amino acids. V was pared by 4 bases and J by 4 bases, with 19 bases between. The CDR3 region has the DNA TGTGCCAGCAGTTCCCCCCCGGGAGCGCCAGGAGAGACCCAGTACTTC. Protein product: CASSSPPGAPGETQYF.

With regard to this clone: The same CDR3 arises from other DNA sequences in this sample as well. CDR3 coding DNA: TGTGCCAGCAGCCCCTCCCCGGGATCCCGGGGAAACACCATATATTTT. It codes for CASSPSPGSRGNTIYF. The chain uses TRBV4-2 and TRBJ1-3, with D unresolved. V shed 4 bases and J shed 4 bases, with 17 bases lying between them. Germline V CDR1 and CDR2: LGHNA, YNFKEQ. The CDR3 totals 16 residues.

This chain links TRBV6-5 with TRBJ2-2; 7 bases align to TRBD2. The V and J ends lost 2 bases and 7 bases, in that order; junction bases with no gene match: 4. The CDR3 sequence is 14 residues long. From germline, CDR1 is MNHEY and CDR2 SVGAGI. DNA of the CDR3: TGTGCCAGCAGTTACCTAGCGGTGGTCGGGGAGCTGTTTTTT. The encoded protein is CASSYLAVVGELFF.

The chain uses TRBV9 and TRBJ2-3, with TRBD2 identical over 8 bases. Looked up from germline, CDR1 is SGDLS and CDR2 is YYNGEE. The CDR3 has 16 residues. After removal of 2 bases from V and 2 bases from J, the junction contained 7 bases not matched to a gene. DNA for the CDR3: TGTGCCAGCAGCGTCTTGAGCGGGGGATACACAGATACGCAGTATTTT. It encodes CASSVLSGGYTDTQYF.

The J gene is TRBJ1-1, the V gene TRBV27; no clear D gene. Germline CDR1 is MNHEY and CDR2 is SMNVEV (reference sequence). Deletions cut 5 bases from V and 1 base from J, with 8 bases between. CDR3 size: 13 residues. Written as DNA, the CDR3 is TGTGCCAGCAGTGCCCGGGAGAACACTGAAGCTTTCTTT. Its protein is CASSARENTEAFF.

V gene TRBV19 combines with J gene TRBJ1-5, with TRBD1 as a possible D gene (5 bases). Trimming took 3 bases from V and 0 from J, leaving 15 bases between them. In germline, CDR1 is LNHDA, CDR2 SQIVND (reference sequence). The CDR3 consists of 17 residues. The CDR3 spells CASSIGNHRSSNQPQHF. As DNA, the CDR3 is TGTGCCAGTAGTATTGGGAACCACAGGAGTAGCAATCAGCCCCAGCATTTT.

To note about this clone: The same CDR3 can be traced to other DNA sequences in this sample. The V call is TRBV27, the J call TRBJ1-5; a possible D gene is TRBD1 (5 bases). CDR1 is MNHEY and CDR2 is SMNVEV in the germline V gene (reference sequence). CDR3 length: 14 amino acids. V shed 4 bases and J shed 1 base, with 8 bases lying between them. The CDR3: CASSSRQSNQPQHF. Written as DNA, the CDR3 is TGTGCCAGCAGTTCTCGACAGAGCAATCAGCCCCAGCATTTT.

The V and J genes are TRBV4-1 and TRBJ1-5, with TRBD1 as a possible D gene (6 bases). V lost 0 bases, J lost 9 bases, and 15 bases lay in between. The germline gives CDR1 MGHRA, CDR2 YSYEKL. The CDR3 runs to 15 residues. CDR3 sequence: CASSQDPGARWPQHF. CDR3 DNA: TGCGCCAGCAGCCAAGACCCAGGGGCTCGCTGGCCCCAGCATTTT.

The V call is TRBV7-3, the J call TRBJ2-7; possibly TRBD2 for D (5 bases). V gave up 5 bases and J gave up 5 bases, with 13 bases separating them. The germline CDR1 and CDR2 sequences are SGHTA and FQGTGA. This CDR3 region has 13 residues. The CDR3 spells CASSPGNPHEQYF. In DNA, the CDR3 is TGTGCCAGCAGCCCCGGGAACCCCCACGAGCAGTACTTC.

The chain carries TRBV5-1 and TRBJ1-4; TRBD1 matches at 7 bases. CDR1 is SGHRS, CDR2 YFSETQ, per germline. J was trimmed by 5 bases and V by 4 bases; bases with no gene match: 5. This CDR3 comprises 14 residues. CDR3 bases: TGCGCCAGCAGCACTGGACAGGTGAATGAAAAACTGTTTTTT. Protein sequence: CASSTGQVNEKLFF.

V gene TRBV7-8 combines with J gene TRBJ1-2; the match to TRBD1 covers 8 bases. V shed 5 bases and J 4 bases; nucleotides not matched to a gene: 9. CDR1 SGHVS and CDR2 FQNEAQ come from the germline V gene. The CDR3 sequence is 15 residues long. The chain's CDR3 is CASSNPDRGLYGYTF. The CDR3 DNA reads TGTGCCAGCAGCAATCCTGACAGGGGCCTCTATGGCTACACCTTC.

This clone showed up just once. This chain links TRBV5-4 with TRBJ2-1, with 8 bases identical to TRBD1. Trimming removed 0 bases from V and 9 bases from J; junction bases left unmatched: 5. The CDR3 has 14 residues. From germline, CDR1 is SGHNT and CDR2 YYREEE (reference sequence). CDR3 nucleotide sequence: TGTGCCAGCAGCTTGGCGGACAGGGAGGTTGAGCAGTTCTTC. Translation gives CASSLADREVEQFF.

The gene calls are TRBV30 and TRBJ1-2; unclear D gene. The V end lost 4 bases, the J end lost 7 bases, and 16 bases lay between the germline ends. The germline V gene encodes CDR1 GTSNPN and CDR2 SVGIG (reference sequence). The CDR3 length is 13 residues. As DNA, the CDR3 is TGTGCCTGGATCCCCGTAGGGCCCGTTGGCTACACCTTC. Translating gives CAWIPVGPVGYTF.

The V call is TRBV2, the J call TRBJ2-3; 15 nucleotides align to TRBD2. J was trimmed by 5 bases and V by 6 bases; bases with no gene match: 3. Germline V lookup: CDR1 SNHLY, CDR2 FYNNEI. The CDR3 covers 15 residues. In nucleotides, the CDR3 is TGTGCCAGCAGCCAGGGACTAGCGGGGGGAGATACGCAGTATTTT. Translation: CASSQGLAGGDTQYF.